This TCR beta chain was retrieved from a study of CD8+ T cells in alopecia areata (dated by TCRdb to 2017 to 2018). In terms of the full investigation: The treated patients, all with moderate-to-severe alopecia areata, were enrolled in an open-label pilot trial of oral tofacitinib given at 5 to 10 mg twice daily. Tofacitinib was administered for 6 to 18 months, and 6 months of follow-up off drug were then conducted to assess delayed response and recurrence. For the treated patients, the SALT score, which quantifies what percentage of scalp surface area is affected, served as the measure of disease severity. To study T cell clonal expansion in alopecia areata, the researchers applied high-throughput TCRbeta sequencing to both the C3H/HeJ mouse model and human patients. In humans, TCRbeta sequencing was performed on scalp tissue and on sorted CD4+ and CD8+ peripheral blood T cells from healthy controls and from patients with patchy or totalis/universalis alopecia areata. Tofacitinib-treated patients had biopsies at baseline and at 4 and 24 weeks of treatment, with a later scalp biopsy in several patients. Scalp clonality was compared across normal scalp (n=4), patchy alopecia areata scalp (n=8), and alopecia totalis/universalis scalp (n=8). RNA was extracted with the PAXgene miRNA kit for fixed scalp, the miRNeasy kit for PBMCs, and the RNeasy kit for mouse skin. Amplification of TCRbeta CDR3 regions was done by immunoSEQ multiplex PCR using 35 Vbeta forward primers and 13 Jbeta reverse primers. Study-wide conclusions, independent of this receptor: Compared with normal scalp, lesional scalp had higher clonality and more expanded CD8+ clones, particularly in alopecia totalis/universalis, a pattern that suggests antigenic drive. During tofacitinib treatment, many expanded lesional clones stuck around in both scalp and blood, and this persistence may partly explain why relapse happens after treatment is stopped. Because the treated cohort was small and had only one nonresponder, larger studies are needed to examine links between baseline CD8+ expansion and response. With tofacitinib, both scalp clonality and the number of expanded CD8+ clones among the top 100 scalp clones went down significantly. Unlike mouse skin, which is dominated by gammadelta T cells, normal human skin has resident alphabeta T cells that are also sequenced, and this complicates analysis of the scalp TCR repertoire. TCR sequences shared between patients were less clear than in mice, possibly partly because of HLA diversity in the patient population.

The treatment or condition label, as the study defines it: oral pan-JAK inhibitor, 5-10 mg twice daily. Lesional scalp punch biopsies and peripheral blood were collected from alopecia areata patients. PBMCs were isolated by density centrifugation and stained for CD3, CD4 and CD8, and CD4+ and CD8+ T cells were sorted on a FACSAria. Concerning this clone: Its cognate antigen has yet to be identified. No base-level quality is on record; no much larger clone is a single base apart.

V is cut by 5 bases and J by 4 bases, and the space between the germline ends is 14 bases. The germline V gene (reference sequence) yields GTSNPN for CDR1 and SVGIG for CDR2. The CDR3 covers 14 residues, taking in both the cysteine and the phenylalanine. Solely the CDR3 DNA is kept, with 42 bases framed from the first base. Library creation used the immunoSEQ multiplex PCR assay. To provide template for TCR sequencing, every sample had RNA extracted and reverse transcribed into cDNA. SuperScript III was used to make first-strand cDNA, primed with a 2:1 mix of oligo-dT and random hexamers. A synthetic immune receptor repertoire was used to assess amplification bias, and residual bias was removed computationally. For the original study's pipeline: After raw reads were preprocessed to remove errors, the CDR3 was defined following IMGT conventions as running from the conserved cysteine to phenylalanine. Clonality was computed by normalizing Shannon entropy by log2 of the number of productive unique TCRs and subtracting the result from 1. Whether scalp clones were CD4 or CD8 was inferred by matching scalp TCRbeta sequences against CD4 and CD8 repertoires sorted from blood. TCRdb holds this immuneACCESS table with in-frame rearrangements only. Some clones are missing; in checked studies, unresolved V genes explain under half, and the rest has no known cause. The DNA was the basis for D and trimming; V, J and clone size are from that table. The sample has hundreds of thousands of clones on record, roughly 63% of them singletons. The ten most abundant clones make up about 0.88% of the sample.

This receptor was identified in a human donor with alopecia areata. The V and J genes are TRBV30 and TRBJ1-4; a tentative D match to TRBD1 spans 5 bases. The sequencing here drew on CD4+ T cells sorted from blood, taken at approximately week 52, from a patient treated with tofacitinib. The CDR3 protein is CAWASGRSNEKLFF. The sequenced DNA is TGTGCCTGGGCCTCGGGACGGAGTAATGAAAAACTGTTTTTT.